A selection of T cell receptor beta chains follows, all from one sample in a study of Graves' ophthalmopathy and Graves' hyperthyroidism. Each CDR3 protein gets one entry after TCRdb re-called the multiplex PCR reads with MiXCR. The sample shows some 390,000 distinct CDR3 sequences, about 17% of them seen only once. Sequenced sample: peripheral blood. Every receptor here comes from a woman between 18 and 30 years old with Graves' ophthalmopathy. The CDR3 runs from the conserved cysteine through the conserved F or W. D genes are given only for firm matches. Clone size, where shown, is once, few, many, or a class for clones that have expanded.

TGTGCCTGGAGTGTACGGACGTCCCCCGGGGAGCTGTTTTTT	CAWSVRTSPGELFF	TRBJ2-2	TRBV30	many	.
TGCAGCGCCGAGGGGCGGGGAGCTAACTATGGCTACACCTTC	CSAEGRGANYGYTF	TRBJ1-2	TRBV29-1	many	.
TGCAGCGGCTACCCTCCGACAGGGGGCTTGGAGACCCAGTACTTC	CSGYPPTGGLETQYF	TRBJ2-5	TRBV29-1	many	TRBD1
TGCAGCGTCCGGACAGGGAGCCAAAACACTGAAGCTTTCTTT	CSVRTGSQNTEAFF	TRBJ1-1	TRBV29-1	many	TRBD1
TGTGCCAGCAGTTACTATAGGGATGGAGAGACCCAGTACTTC	CASSYYRDGETQYF	TRBJ2-5	TRBV6-2/TRBV6-3	many	.
TGTGCCAGCAGCTACTCTCGAACGGGGACCGCACAGTACTTC	CASSYSRTGTAQYF	TRBJ2-7	TRBV7-2	many	.
TGTGCCAGCAGTCCATCCGGGCCTCCGGGTGGAAACACCATATATTTT	CASSPSGPPGGNTIYF	TRBJ1-3	TRBV27	many	.
TGTGCCAGCAGCTTAGCAGGAAGCTTGGGCACTGAAGCTTTCTTT	CASSLAGSLGTEAFF	TRBJ1-1	TRBV7-8	many	.
TGTGCCAGCAACGTATGGGGGGACGCGGGGGATGACACTGAAGCTTTCTTT	CASNVWGDAGDDTEAFF	TRBJ1-1	TRBV11-2	.	.
TGCAGTGCTACCCGCGGACTAGCGGAAGAGGGGACCCAGTACTTC	CSATRGLAEEGTQYF	TRBJ2-5	TRBV20-1	many	TRBD2
TGCGCCAGCAGCTTAAATAGCGCGCCACCCTACGAGCAGTACTTC	CASSLNSAPPYEQYF	TRBJ2-7	TRBV5-1	many	.
TGTGCCATCCTAGTCGGCGGTAACTATGGCTACACCTTC	CAILVGGNYGYTF	TRBJ1-2	TRBV2	once	.
TGTGCCAGCACCTTAGGGCGGGCAAATCAGCCCCAGCATTTT	CASTLGRANQPQHF	TRBJ1-5	TRBV28	many	.
TGTGCCTGGAGTCCCAGCGGGGGGGCCGGCGAGACCCAGTACTTC	CAWSPSGGAGETQYF	TRBJ2-5	TRBV30	many	TRBD2
TGTGCCAGCGAAGACAGAACCTACGAGCAGTACTTC	CASEDRTYEQYF	TRBJ2-7	TRBV2	few	.
TGTGCCAGCAGCTTAACGGGGACAGGCCCTAACTATGGCTACACCTTC	CASSLTGTGPNYGYTF	TRBJ1-2	TRBV7-3	many	TRBD1
TGTGCCAGCAGCTTACGCCCGATGGGTGGCTACACCTTC	CASSLRPMGGYTF	TRBJ1-2	TRBV7-9	.	.
TGCAGTGCTAAGCACGACAGGGTGGACTACGAGCAGTACTTC	CSAKHDRVDYEQYF	TRBJ2-7	TRBV20-1	many	TRBD1
TGTGCCAGCAGCCAGCCCGCGGGCTTGGGCGAGCAGTACTTC	CASSQPAGLGEQYF	TRBJ2-7	TRBV6-2/TRBV6-3	many	.
TGTGCCAGCAGTAACAGGGTAGATCAGCCCCAGCATTTT	CASSNRVDQPQHF	TRBJ1-5	TRBV6-5	few	.
TGTGCCAGCAGTTTTAGGCGGTCAGGTATGAGCGGCACTGAAGCTTTCTTT	CASSFRRSGMSGTEAFF	TRBJ1-1	TRBV12-3/TRBV12-4	.	.
TGTGCCAGCAGGGGGGGGCGGATCCAAGAGACCCAGTACTTC	CASRGGRIQETQYF	TRBJ2-5	TRBV12-3/TRBV12-4	many	.
TGTGCCAGCAGCTTAGGTCTGCGAATTTCGACTGAAGCTTTCTTT	CASSLGLRISTEAFF	TRBJ1-1	TRBV5-5	many	.
TGTGCCAGCACCCCAGGTGGAAGGGGGCGCGGTCAGCCCCAGCATTTT	CASTPGGRGRGQPQHF	TRBJ1-5	TRBV12-3/TRBV12-4	many	TRBD1
TGCGCCAGCAGGGCCAGCGGGAATAAGGAGACCCAGTACTTC	CASRASGNKETQYF	TRBJ2-5	TRBV5-1	many	TRBD2